This TCR beta chain was captured by sequencing in a study of CD8 T cells in ankylosing spondylitis. Study-wide results and limits: Several highly homologous variants made up a TCR beta motif, and this motif appeared characteristic of ankylosing spondylitis blood. Significant enrichment of disease-linked clones was reportedly seen in matched ankylosing spondylitis synovial fluid.

This clonotype was recorded at least ten times. The antigen remains undetermined. The CDR3 totals 13 residues. The V end lost 6 bases, the J end lost 10 bases, and 16 bases lay between the germline ends. Germline CDR1 and CDR2: DFQATT and SNEGSKA (reference sequence). TCRdb re-derived calls from the 5' RACE reads in MiXCR, one entry per CDR3 protein. The profile shows 350,000 or so distinct CDR3 sequences, approximately 10% of them singletons. V usage is TRBV20-1 and J usage is TRBJ1-6, with TRBD1 as a possible D gene (6 bases). The sequence derives from a female donor with ankylosing spondylitis or in good health (not recorded which). The sequenced sample was blood, either unsorted or a sorted T cell fraction (not recorded which). The CDR3 region is CSAVRGGGSPLHF. The CDR3 coding sequence is TGCAGTGCAGTCAGGGGAGGTGGATCACCCCTCCACTTT.